Below, 8 T cell receptor beta chains from the same sample are listed, as sequenced in a study of T cell changes during pregnancy in multiple sclerosis. The protocol was immunoSEQ multiplex PCR, while the TCRdb copy is restricted to in-frame clones and leaves out a portion. The sample has about 48,000 clones, 80% to 90% seen once; the top ten hold 0.95% to 1.5%. Material: CD4+ T cells from peripheral blood mononuclear cells, obtained in the second trimester of pregnancy. The receptors here all came from a female donor with multiple sclerosis, enrolled in a pregnancy study.

The CDR3 region is CASSDLGRQSSYEQYF. CDR3 DNA: TGTGCCAGCAGTGACTTGGGGCGGCAAAGCTCCTACGAGCAGTACTTC. The V gene is TRBV6-4, the J gene TRBJ2-7, with a weak D call TRBD1 (5 bases). Trimming stripped 1 base from V and 0 bases from J, with 13 bases between. Germline lookup yields CDR1 MRHNA and CDR2 SNTAGT. The CDR3 covers 16 residues.

The chain links TRBV4-1 to TRBJ1-4; D call uncertain. This CDR3 has 12 residues. The ends were cut back, 3 bases at V and 8 bases at J, with 7 bases in the middle. In germline, CDR1 is MGHRA, CDR2 YSYEKL. The CDR3 DNA sequence: TGCGCCAGCAGCCAGCTGCGGGAAAAACTGTTTTTT. Translation: CASSQLREKLFF.

The gene calls are TRBV5-5 and TRBJ1-2, with D possibly being TRBD1 (5 bases). Germline lookup yields CDR1 SGHKS and CDR2 YYEKEE (reference sequence). Trimming removed 0 bases from V and 1 base from J, with 10 bases in between. The CDR3 is 15 amino acids. CDR3 bases: TGTGCCAGCAGCTTGGGGGACTCTGTTAACTATGGCTACACCTTC. Translating gives CASSLGDSVNYGYTF.

The chain links TRBV28 to TRBJ1-2; D is unclear. Trimming removed 3 bases from V and 4 bases from J, with 15 bases in between. The CDR3 is 15 residues long. From germline, CDR1 is MDHEN and CDR2 SYDVKM. CDR3 in amino acids: CASSFISGQTYGYTF. The CDR3 coding sequence is TGTGCCAGCAGTTTCATCTCGGGTCAGACCTATGGCTACACCTTC.

J is TRBJ2-3 and V is TRBV5-4; a possible D gene is TRBD2 (5 bases). Germline CDR1 is SGHNT and CDR2 is YYREEE (reference sequence). The V gene lost 1 base and the J gene lost 4 bases, with 13 bases spanning the gap. This CDR3 comprises 15 residues. The CDR3 sequence: CASSLFRDGPDTQYF. The CDR3 coding sequence is TGTGCCAGCAGCTTGTTTCGGGATGGGCCAGATACGCAGTATTTT. The full variable domain, with the rest looked up from reference TRBV5-4 and TRBJ2-3, is ETGVTQSPTHLIKTRGQQVTLRCSSQSGHNTVSWYQQALGQGPQFIFQYYREEENGRGNFPPRFSGLQFPNYSSELNVNALELDDSALYLCASSLFRDGPDTQYFGPGTRLTVL.

Only one count was recorded for this clone. The gene calls are TRBV6-1 and TRBJ1-4; 7 positions match TRBD1. The CDR3 loop spans 11 amino acids. Germline V gene lookup returns CDR1 MNHNS and CDR2 SASEGT. V lost 6 bases to trimming and J lost 10 bases; unmatched junction nucleotides: 2. As DNA, the CDR3 is TGTGCCAGCAGCCAGGGGGGAAAACTGTTTTTT. Amino acids: CASSQGGKLFF.

The J gene is TRBJ1-2, the V gene TRBV28; D is uncertain. Trimming shortened V by 4 bases and J by 2 bases, and 5 bases separated the two germline ends. CDR1 is MDHEN, CDR2 SYDVKM, per germline. The CDR3 length is 12 residues. In DNA form, the CDR3 reads TGTGCCAGCAGTTCCTTCAACTATGGCTACACCTTC. It yields the protein CASSSFNYGYTF.

This clone showed up just once. Its ends do not fully match the called genes, so a read error is possible. This chain uses TRBV30 with TRBJ1-5; D is uncertain. Per germline, CDR1 GTSNPN and CDR2 SVGIG (reference sequence). The CDR3 runs 14 residues. Here the CDR3 DNA reads TGTGCCTGGAGTGGAGGTAATAGAGATCAGTCCCAGCATTTT. Translating it yields CAWSGGNRDQSQHF.